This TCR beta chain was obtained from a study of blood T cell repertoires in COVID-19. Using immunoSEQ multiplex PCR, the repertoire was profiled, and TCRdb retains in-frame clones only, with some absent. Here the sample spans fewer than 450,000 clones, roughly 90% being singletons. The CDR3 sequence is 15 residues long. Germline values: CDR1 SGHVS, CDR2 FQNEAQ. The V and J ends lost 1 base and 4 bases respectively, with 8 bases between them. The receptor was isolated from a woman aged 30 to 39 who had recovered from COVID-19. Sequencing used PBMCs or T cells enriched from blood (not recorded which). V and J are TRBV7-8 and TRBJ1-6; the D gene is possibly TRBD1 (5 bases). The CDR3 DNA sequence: TGTGCCAGCAGCTTAGGACAGTATTATAATTCACCCCTCCACTTT. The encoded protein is CASSLGQYYNSPLHF.